Sequencing of this TCR beta chain was carried out in a study of Graves' ophthalmopathy and Graves' hyperthyroidism. This CDR3 spans 17 amino acids. The V and J ends lost 2 bases and 2 bases, in that order; junction bases with no gene match: 9. CDR1 and CDR2 (germline): MNHEY, SVGAGI. PBMCs stemmed from approximately 9.7 ml of fresh peripheral blood. Using RNA transcripts, the TCR beta CDR3 regions were amplified. A first-round RT-PCR used HTBI primers, followed by a second-round multiplex PCR. TCRdb recomputed calls from the multiplex PCR reads with MiXCR, one row per CDR3 protein. The table shows 35,000 to 45,000 distinct CDR3 sequences, with roughly 49% occurring only once. This clonotype has at least ten counts.

Sequencing used peripheral blood. The clonotype originates from an adult woman with stable Graves' hyperthyroidism. The rearrangement joins TRBV6-5 to TRBJ2-3; 8 bases line up with TRBD2. The CDR3 bases are TGTGCCAGCAGTTACGGAGAGCGGGAGTTCCACACAGATACGCAGTATTTT. This encodes CASSYGEREFHTDTQYF.